A single sample is the source of the 27 T cell receptor beta chains below, sequenced in a study of T cell responses to AZD1222 COVID-19 vaccine (TCRdb year 2021). The time point label, read with the paper, signifies: baseline before first vaccination. Libraries were made using the immunoSEQ multiplex PCR assay. The table was pulled from immuneACCESS by TCRdb, which kept in-frame rearrangements only. Such tables lose some clones; where checked, under half of the loss comes from unresolved V genes, and the rest has no known cause. The sample table contains more than 95,000 clones; only one count was recorded for around nine tenths of them. The leading ten clones occupy around 9% of the sample. Source: peripheral blood, taken on day 0 of AZD1222 vaccination. Receptors were obtained from an adult in good health.

In the case of this clone: Its ends do not fully match the called genes, so a read error is possible. The chain links TRBV7-9 to TRBJ2-7; D gene uncertain. The CDR3 contains 13 residues. Germline-derived CDR1 and CDR2 are SEHNR and FQNEAQ (reference sequence). This CDR3 is CASSLVISNEQYF. The CDR3, as DNA: TGTGCCAGCAGCTTAGTAATCTCCAACGAGCAGTACTTC.

This clone occurred a few times. The genes are TRBV5-1 and TRBJ2-1, with D uncertain. Germline CDR1 SGHRS, CDR2 YFSETQ. This CDR3 is built from 14 residues. The ends were cut back, 2 bases at V and 6 bases at J, with 12 bases in the middle. The CDR3 here is CASSLGSSLNEQFF. The CDR3 nucleotides read TGCGCCAGCAGCTTAGGTAGTTCCCTCAATGAGCAGTTCTTC.

The chain links TRBV10-3 to TRBJ2-7, with 10 bases identical to TRBD1. Unmatched junction bases numbered 3, after V lost 5 bases and J lost 5 bases. The CDR3 spans 13 residues. CDR1 ENHRY and CDR2 SYGVKD come from the germline V gene. CDR3 region: CAISSDRGHEQYF. The CDR3 DNA sequence: TGTGCCATCAGTTCTGACAGGGGGCACGAGCAGTACTTC.

The chain is built from TRBV27 and TRBJ2-7, with D possibly being TRBD1 or TRBD2 (5 bases each). Germline V gene lookup returns CDR1 MNHEY and CDR2 SMNVEV (reference sequence). Trimming removed 2 bases at V and 0 bases at J, with 11 bases between. The CDR3 is 15 amino acids. CDR3 bases: TGTGCCAGCAGTTTAAAGTCCGGGGCCTCCTACGAGCAGTACTTC. It codes for CASSLKSGASYEQYF.

V is TRBV7-2 and J is TRBJ2-7, with TRBD2 matching over 12 bases. CDR1 and CDR2 (germline): SGHTA, FQGNSA. This CDR3 region has 16 residues. V shed 1 base and J 6 bases; nucleotides not matched to a gene: 7. CDR3 region: CASSLVLAGGPSEQYF. The DNA for the CDR3 is TGTGCCAGCAGCTTAGTCCTAGCGGGAGGGCCTAGCGAGCAGTACTTC.

The chain couples TRBV19 to TRBJ2-7; D is perhaps TRBD1 (5 bases). V dropped 7 bases and J dropped 3 bases, with 19 bases sitting between them. The germline V gene encodes CDR1 LNHDA and CDR2 SQIVND (reference sequence). This CDR3 has 15 residues. The CDR3 reads CASMTTDGTIYEQYF. CDR3 nucleotide sequence: TGTGCCAGTATGACGACAGATGGAACGATCTACGAGCAGTACTTC.

This chain uses TRBV4-1 with TRBJ2-7; D gene uncertain. This CDR3 spans 15 amino acids. Trimming removed 0 bases from V and 0 bases from J, with 9 bases in between. Germline-derived CDR1 and CDR2 are MGHRA and YSYEKL. The CDR3 nucleotides are TGCGCCAGCAGCCAAGAGGTCAGTCGCTCCTACGAGCAGTACTTC. This encodes CASSQEVSRSYEQYF.

The V call is TRBV19, the J call TRBJ2-7, with 7 bases fitting TRBD2. The V gene's germline CDR1 is LNHDA and CDR2 SQIVND (reference sequence). The CDR3 covers 14 residues. Unmatched junction bases numbered 3, after V lost 4 bases and J lost 0 bases. The DNA for the CDR3 is TGTGCCAGTAGTACAGCGGGGAGCTCCTACGAGCAGTACTTC. Residues: CASSTAGSSYEQYF.

The chain carries TRBV3-1 (or the pseudogene TRBV3-2) and TRBJ2-2, with D possibly TRBD2 on 5 matching bases. Germline CDR1 LGHDT, CDR2 YNNKEL (reference sequence). V was pared by 0 bases and J by 1 base, with 12 bases between. The CDR3 is made up of 17 amino acids. The CDR3 sequence is CASSQDRRELNTGELFF. The CDR3 DNA sequence: TGTGCCAGCAGCCAAGATCGTAGGGAGCTGAACACCGGGGAGCTGTTTTTT.

The V gene is TRBV6-2 or TRBV6-3, the J gene TRBJ1-1, with 7 bases that match TRBD1. The CDR3 spans 15 residues. The J segment lost 3 bases and the V segment lost 4 bases, leaving 8 bases of the junction unmatched. Looked up from germline, CDR1 is MNHEY and CDR2 is SVGEGT. The CDR3 DNA is TGTGCCAGCAGTTGGGACAGATACTACTACACTGAAGCTTTCTTT. It specifies CASSWDRYYYTEAFF.

The J gene is TRBJ2-2, the V gene TRBV19, with 8 bases that match TRBD1. The germline gives CDR1 LNHDA, CDR2 SQIVND (reference sequence). V was clipped by 6 bases and J by 6 bases; unmatched bases: 6. There are 14 residues in the CDR3. In nucleotides, the CDR3 is TGTGCCAGTAGGCGGGACAGGTCGCCCGGGGAGCTGTTTTTT. This sequence encodes CASRRDRSPGELFF.

The rearrangement links TRBV6-1 to TRBJ1-6; possible D gene TRBD1, 5 bases. The V and J ends lost 3 bases and 6 bases respectively, with 12 bases between them. This CDR3 contains 15 residues. CDR1 and CDR2 (germline): MNHNS, SASEGT. CDR3 bases: TGTGCCAGCAGTGAGTTTAGGGGTGGTAATTCACCCCTCCACTTT. Amino acids: CASSEFRGGNSPLHF.

The rearrangement joins TRBV24-1 to TRBJ1-4; weak D call: TRBD1 (5 bases). V was clipped by 9 bases and J by 5 bases, with 18 bases between them. The CDR3 length is 15 residues. Germline CDR1 reads KGHDR; CDR2 reads SFDVKD. CDR3 nucleotide sequence: TGTGCCACCGCCCAGTCCGGGGCGTCAAATGAAAAACTGTTTTTT. This sequence encodes CATAQSGASNEKLFF.

This clone was counted a few times. The CDR3 protein is CASSSLLGQGNYEQYF. Here the CDR3 DNA reads TGTGCCAGCAGTTCCCTACTGGGACAGGGAAACTACGAGCAGTACTTC. The chain carries TRBV28 and TRBJ2-7; 9 nucleotides match TRBD1. With V trimmed by 4 bases and J by 3 bases, 10 bases remained unmatched. Looked up from germline, CDR1 is MDHEN and CDR2 is SYDVKM. The CDR3 has 16 amino acids. Full variable domain (remainder filled in from reference TRBV28 and TRBJ2-7): DVKVTQSSRYLVKRTGEKVFLECVQDMDHENMFWYRQDPGLGLRLIYFSYDVKMKEKGDIPEGYSVSREKKERFSLILESASTNQTSMYLCASSSLLGQGNYEQYFGPGTRLTVT.

The gene calls are TRBV28 and TRBJ1-5, with D uncertain. This CDR3 spans 12 amino acids. V lost 8 bases and J lost 2, with 7 bases in between. Germline lookup yields CDR1 MDHEN and CDR2 SYDVKM. CDR3: CASGPGNQPQHF. In DNA form, the CDR3 reads TGTGCCAGCGGCCCCGGCAATCAGCCCCAGCATTTT. Full variable domain (outside the CDR3, taken from reference TRBV28 and TRBJ1-5): DVKVTQSSRYLVKRTGEKVFLECVQDMDHENMFWYRQDPGLGLRLIYFSYDVKMKEKGDIPEGYSVSREKKERFSLILESASTNQTSMYLCASGPGNQPQHFGDGTRLSIL.

The chain carries TRBV20-1 and TRBJ2-5, with no clear D. V shed 3 bases and J shed 6 bases, with 5 bases lying between them. Germline V gene data show CDR1 as DFQATT and CDR2 as SNEGSKA (reference sequence). The CDR3 runs to 10 residues. CDR3 sequence reads: CSARSQTQYF. In nucleotides, the CDR3 is TGCAGTGCTAGGTCCCAGACCCAGTACTTC.

The chain joins TRBV2 to TRBJ2-2; 14 nucleotides line up with TRBD2. The CDR3 consists of 18 residues. Losses at the gene ends were 3 bases for V and 4 bases for J; bases not matched to a gene: 7. The germline V gene encodes CDR1 SNHLY and CDR2 FYNNEI. The CDR3 coding sequence is TGTGCCAGCAGTGACGAGACTAGCGGGAGGGGGAGCACCGGGGAGCTGTTTTTT. Amino acids: CASSDETSGRGSTGELFF.

The chain joins TRBV12-3 or TRBV12-4 to TRBJ2-1; maybe TRBD1 (6 bases). With 6 bases removed from V and 5 bases from J, the gap between germline ends came to 11 bases. This CDR3 has 13 amino acids. The CDR3 bases are TGTGCCAGCAGGTGGTACAGGGACAATGAGCAGTTCTTC. It is translated as CASRWYRDNEQFF.

This clone was recorded once. The chain is built from TRBV4-1 and TRBJ1-3; 9 bases are shared with TRBD1. The germline gives CDR1 MGHRA, CDR2 YSYEKL. The J segment lost 2 bases and the V segment lost 5 bases, leaving 10 bases of the junction unmatched. CDR3 size: 17 residues. The CDR3 coding sequence is TGCGCCAGCAGCTCCCGGGACAGGGCTTTTGCTGGAAACACCATATATTTT. Its protein product is CASSSRDRAFAGNTIYF.

The CDR3, as DNA: TGTGCCAGCAGCCAGAGGGGGGTCTCTGAAAATGTCGGGGAGCTGTTTTTT. Translating gives CASSQRGVSENVGELFF. J is TRBJ2-2 and V is TRBV11-2, with D perhaps matching TRBD1 or TRBD2 (6 bases each). Germline CDR1 is SGHAT and CDR2 is FQNNGV. Trimming pared 5 bases from V and 7 bases from J, leaving 23 bases between. The CDR3 loop spans 17 amino acids.

This clone was seen just once. This chain connects TRBV19 to TRBJ1-4; D is uncertain. V lost 1 base and J 7 bases, leaving 10 bases between the germline ends. Germline CDR1 reads LNHDA; CDR2 reads SQIVND (reference sequence). The CDR3 is made up of 14 amino acids. CDR3 residues: CASSIAAGGEKLFF. DNA for the CDR3: TGTGCCAGTAGTATAGCGGCCGGAGGTGAAAAACTGTTTTTT.

The gene calls are TRBV6-5 and TRBJ2-3; 11 nucleotides align to TRBD2. Germline trimming cut 6 bases from V and 5 bases from J; bases unmatched to any gene: 4. CDR1 MNHEY and CDR2 SVGAGI come from the germline V gene. The CDR3 extends over 14 amino acids. The CDR3 protein is CASSIAGGQDTQYF. The CDR3 DNA reads as TGTGCCAGCAGCATAGCGGGGGGGCAAGATACGCAGTATTTT.

The genes are TRBV5-3 and TRBJ1-3, with D possibly TRBD1 on 5 matching bases. TRBV5-3 qualifies as an ORF whose function is uncertain. CDR3 size: 16 residues. V was pared by 4 bases and J by 3 bases, with 17 bases between. The CDR3 DNA reads TGTGCCAGAAGCGGACGATTGACAGCAAGTGGAAACACCATATATTTT. Translating it yields CARSGRLTASGNTIYF.

This clone was seen only once. The rearrangement links TRBV3-1 (or the pseudogene TRBV3-2) to TRBJ1-2; D might be TRBD1 (5 bases). Germline lookup yields CDR1 LGHDT and CDR2 YNNKEL (reference sequence). V lost 1 base, J lost 4 bases, and 13 bases lay in between. The CDR3 is 15 residues long. The CDR3 loop is CASSQVGGGAYGYTF. The CDR3 region has the DNA TGTGCCAGCAGCCAAGTGGGGGGTGGAGCCTATGGCTACACCTTC.

The V call is TRBV5-4, the J call TRBJ1-1; 7 bases are a match to TRBD1. The germline V gene has CDR1 SGHNT and CDR2 YYREEE (reference sequence). V lost 4 bases, J lost 8 bases, and 20 bases stayed unmatched. The CDR3 is made up of 17 amino acids. CDR3 region: CASSTPTGPQRKAEAFF. The CDR3 coding sequence is TGTGCCAGCAGCACCCCGACAGGGCCCCAGAGAAAGGCCGAAGCTTTCTTT.

The genes are TRBV16 and TRBJ2-4; 8 bases match TRBD2. CDR1 and CDR2 from the germline V gene are KGHSY and FQNENV. The CDR3 sequence is 15 residues long. V trimming: 5 bases; J trimming: 5 bases; junction bases outside the gene matches: 8. The CDR3 here is CASSLGGGTENIQYF. The CDR3 region has the DNA TGTGCCAGCAGCTTAGGCGGGGGGACGGAAAACATTCAGTACTTC. The variable domain in full, completed from reference TRBV16 and TRBJ2-4, reads GEEVAQTPKHLVRGEGQKAKLYCAPIKGHSYVFWYQQVLKNEFKFLISFQNENVFDETGMPKERFSAKCLPNSPCSLEIQATKLEDSAVYFCASSLGGGTENIQYFGAGTRLSVL.

This clone occurred once. J is TRBJ1-2 and V is TRBV7-3; D call uncertain. V was pared by 1 base and J by 7 bases, with 13 bases between. CDR1 and CDR2 from the germline V gene are SGHTA and FQGTGA. The CDR3 runs 14 residues. This chain's CDR3 is CASSLIAGSGGYTF. DNA for the CDR3: TGTGCCAGCAGCTTAATCGCGGGATCGGGTGGCTACACCTTC.